This T cell receptor beta chain was identified during a study of graft-versus-host responses after intestinal transplantation. Study results and caveats: The authors found GvH clones in recipient marrow, some appearing first in ileum or blood. Early post-transplant HvG declines showed an association with peak circulating GvH clone levels.

Profiled with immunoSEQ multiplex PCR; TCRdb holds only in-frame clones, not every one. This table has more than 90,000 clones, about 92% appearing once. As to this clone: Its antigen remains unknown.

The receptor's source is a human donor who was the organ donor for an intestinal transplant. This specimen was unstimulated CD8+ T cells sorted from spleen or lymph node cells, taken before transplant.

The CDR3 loop reads CASSSTDSGNTIYF. For the CDR3, the DNA is TGTGCCAGCAGCTCGACAGACTCTGGAAACACCATATATTTT. This rearrangement joins TRBV7-9 to TRBJ1-3; possible D gene TRBD1, 5 bases. The ends were cut back, 4 bases at V and 0 bases at J, with 7 bases in the middle. Germline V gene data show CDR1 as SEHNR and CDR2 as FQNEAQ (reference sequence). The CDR3 loop spans 14 amino acids.